Listed below are T cell receptor beta chains from one sample, sequenced in a study of blood T cell repertoires in COVID-19. Generated by immunoSEQ multiplex PCR, the TCRdb table keeps only in-frame clones and is missing some. The sample records a few hundred thousand clones, about 85% being singletons. The specimen was peripheral blood. The receptors were gathered from an elderly woman with active or convalescent COVID-19. Each CDR3 is given with its conserved first and last residue. A D gene is named only where the DNA matches it firmly. Expanded clones are given a class, and other clones once, few, many or no size at all.

TRBD2 | NA | TRBJ2-5 | TRBV7-3 | CASSLKGSGAETQYF | TGTGCCAGCAGCTTAAAGGGTAGCGGGGCGGAGACCCAGTACTTC
TRBD2 | NA | TRBJ2-3 | TRBV18 | CASSRASRGIADTQYF | TGTGCCAGCTCACGGGCTTCGCGGGGGATCGCAGATACGCAGTATTTT
TRBD1 | NA | TRBJ1-1 | TRBV14 | CASRPSTTGYTEAFF | TGTGCCAGCAGACCTAGTACGACAGGGTACACTGAAGCTTTCTTT
TRBD2 | NA | TRBJ2-1 | TRBV30 | CAWTRTSRTYNEQFF | TGTGCCTGGACCCGGACTAGCCGCACCTACAATGAGCAGTTCTTC
NA | NA | TRBJ1-5 | TRBV7-2 | CASSLRSGDQPQHF | TGTGCCAGCAGCTTAAGGTCAGGGGATCAGCCCCAGCATTTT
NA | NA | TRBJ1-5 | TRBV11-2 | CASSGAGNQPQHF | TGTGCCAGCAGCGGAGCGGGAAATCAGCCCCAGCATTTT
TRBD1 | few | TRBJ1-1 | TRBV7-9 | CASSLVSGGYTEAFF | TGTGCCAGCAGCTTAGTTTCAGGGGGTTACACTGAAGCTTTCTTT
NA | NA | TRBJ2-1 | TRBV2 | CASSTPRGYSYNEQFF | TGTGCCAGCAGTACCCCTCGCGGCTACTCCTACAATGAGCAGTTCTTC
NA | NA | TRBJ1-1 | TRBV11-2 | CASSADRDTEAFF | TGTGCCAGCAGCGCGGACAGAGACACTGAAGCTTTCTTT
NA | NA | TRBJ1-5 | TRBV18 | CASSPPPGAGNQPQHF | TGTGCCAGCTCACCACCGCCGGGTGCGGGCAATCAGCCCCAGCATTTT
NA | NA | TRBJ1-5 | TRBV27 | CASPTPGEGSHFLSNQPQHF | TGTGCCAGCCCGACCCCGGGAGAGGGGAGCCACTTTTTGAGCAATCAGCCCCAGCATTTT
TRBD1 | once | TRBJ2-1 | TRBV30 | CAWRSRDRGYNEQFF | TGTGCCTGGAGGTCCCGGGACAGGGGCTACAATGAGCAGTTCTTC
TRBD2 | NA | TRBJ2-7 | TRBV4-1 | CASSQLTSGRRYEQYF | TGCGCCAGCAGCCAATTGACTAGCGGGAGAAGGTACGAGCAGTACTTC
TRBD1 | NA | TRBJ1-2 | TRBV29-1 | CSVSDRGYGYTF | TGCAGCGTCTCGGACAGGGGGTATGGCTACACCTTC
NA | once | TRBJ1-6 | TRBV19 | CASSIFSDNSPLHF | TGTGCCAGTAGTATATTCAGTGATAATTCACCCCTCCACTTT
TRBD1 | NA | TRBJ2-7 | TRBV29-1 | CSVVDRAYEQYF | TGCAGCGTCGTAGACAGGGCCTACGAGCAGTACTTC
TRBD1 | few | TRBJ1-1 | TRBV12-3/TRBV12-4 | CASSLTGDSEAFF | TGTGCCAGCAGTTTAACAGGGGATTCTGAAGCTTTCTTT
TRBD1 | NA | TRBJ1-3 | TRBV10-3 | CAITVGQFSGNTIYF | TGTGCCATCACCGTGGGACAGTTCTCTGGAAACACCATATATTTT
NA | NA | TRBJ2-7 | TRBV2 | CASSGQRNYEQYF | TGTGCCAGCAGTGGCCAGCGGAACTACGAGCAGTACTTC
NA | NA | TRBJ2-2 | TRBV9 | CASSVMGGRAGELFF | TGTGCCAGCAGCGTAATGGGGGGGCGTGCCGGGGAGCTGTTTTTT
TRBD1 | NA | TRBJ2-2 | TRBV19 | CASKAPRGRTGELFF | TGTGCCAGTAAGGCCCCGAGGGGGCGCACCGGGGAGCTGTTTTTT
NA | NA | TRBJ2-7 | TRBV4-2 | CASSQEVQSYEQYF | TGTGCCAGCAGCCAAGAGGTACAGAGCTACGAGCAGTACTTC
NA | NA | TRBJ2-7 | TRBV5-1 | CASSLGGETAAGEQYF | TGCGCCAGCAGCTTGGGAGGAGAGACAGCGGCGGGGGAGCAGTACTTC
TRBD1 | NA | TRBJ2-7 | TRBV11-2 | CASSFRDRGPREQYF | TGTGCCAGCAGCTTTAGGGACAGGGGGCCTCGCGAGCAGTACTTC
TRBD1 | NA | TRBJ1-4 | TRBV7-2 | CASSVGGQGGGKLFF | TGTGCCAGCAGCGTGGGCGGACAGGGGGGCGGAAAACTGTTTTTT
TRBD2 | NA | TRBJ2-1 | TRBV7-8 | CASSLRAGAYNEQFF | TGTGCCAGCAGCTTAAGGGCGGGAGCGTACAATGAGCAGTTCTTC
NA | NA | TRBJ1-1 | TRBV12-3/TRBV12-4 | CASSFFRDTEAFF | TGTGCCAGCAGTTTCTTCAGGGACACTGAAGCTTTCTTT
NA | NA | TRBJ2-1 | TRBV10-3 | CAISEALAARGPNEQFF | TGTGCCATCAGTGAAGCTCTAGCGGCCAGGGGTCCCAATGAGCAGTTCTTC
TRBD2 | NA | TRBJ2-3 | TRBV18 | CASSPVSGGTTDTQYF | TGTGCCAGCTCACCAGTCAGCGGGGGGACCACAGATACGCAGTATTTT
NA | NA | TRBJ1-2 | TRBV6-5 | CASSPGQGVGGYTF | TGTGCCAGCAGTCCGGGACAAGGGGTCGGCGGCTACACCTTC
NA | NA | TRBJ1-1 | TRBV6-6 | CASTNSGVGKAFF | TGTGCCAGCACAAATTCGGGGGTGGGTAAAGCTTTCTTT
NA | once | TRBJ2-1 | TRBV19 | CASSLAVTDTYNEQFF | TGTGCCAGTAGTTTGGCGGTGACAGACACCTACAATGAGCAGTTCTTC
NA | NA | TRBJ2-7 | TRBV7-2 | CASSLATGYEQYF | TGTGCCAGCAGCTTAGCGACGGGCTACGAGCAGTACTTC
NA | NA | TRBJ1-1 | TRBV7-9 | CASSLLSGLNTEAFF | TGTGCCAGCAGCTTATTATCTGGGCTGAACACTGAAGCTTTCTTT
TRBD1 | NA | TRBJ1-2 | TRBV7-9 | CASSLVDRVGYTF | TGTGCCAGCAGCTTAGTTGACAGGGTGGGCTACACCTTC
NA | NA | TRBJ2-1 | TRBV6-5 | CASSYRDSYNEQFF | TGTGCCAGCAGTTACCGTGACAGCTACAATGAGCAGTTCTTC
NA | NA | TRBJ2-3 | TRBV11-3 | CASSLAGELTDTQYF | TGTGCCAGCAGCTTAGCCGGAGAACTCACAGATACGCAGTATTTT
NA | NA | TRBJ2-6 | TRBV10-1 | CARGRDLIKGANVLTF | TGCGCCAGGGGTCGGGATCTCATAAAAGGGGCCAACGTCCTGACTTTC
NA | few | TRBJ1-1 | TRBV10-3 | CAISEQGMNTEAFF | TGTGCCATCAGTGAACAGGGAATGAACACTGAAGCTTTCTTT
TRBD2 | NA | TRBJ2-1 | TRBV6-5 | CASSSGLAGDDEQFF | TGTGCCAGCAGTTCCGGACTAGCGGGAGACGATGAGCAGTTCTTC
TRBD1 | NA | TRBJ2-7 | TRBV5-1 | CASSFTTGGFEQYF | TGCGCCAGCAGCTTTACCACAGGGGGCTTTGAGCAGTACTTC
NA | few | TRBJ1-2 | TRBV30 | CAWSTNYGYTF | TGTGCCTGGAGCACTAACTATGGCTACACCTTC
NA | once | TRBJ2-3 | TRBV5-4 | CASSFPRGGSTDTQYF | TGTGCCAGCAGCTTTCCCCGAGGCGGGAGCACAGATACGCAGTATTTT
NA | NA | TRBJ1-1 | TRBV9 | CASSEQVYTEAFF | TGTGCCAGCAGCGAGCAGGTGTACACTGAAGCTTTCTTT
TRBD2 | NA | TRBJ2-5 | TRBV7-2 | CASSLAGGFGETQYF | TGTGCCAGCAGTCTAGCGGGGGGCTTCGGGGAGACCCAGTACTTC
NA | NA | TRBJ1-1 | TRBV7-3 | CASSSQGGYTEAFF | TGTGCCAGCAGCTCCCAGGGTGGGTACACTGAAGCTTTCTTT
NA | NA | TRBJ2-3 | TRBV4-3 | CASSQAISASTDTQYF | TGCGCCAGCAGCCAAGCTATTAGCGCTAGCACAGATACGCAGTATTTT
NA | NA | TRBJ2-3 | TRBV11-3 | CASSPRGSGSTDTQYF | TGTGCCAGCAGCCCTCGAGGGAGCGGTAGCACAGATACGCAGTATTTT
NA | NA | TRBJ1-4 | TRBV11-2 | CASSLQGRGNEKLFF | TGTGCCAGCAGCTTACAGGGGAGGGGTAATGAAAAACTGTTTTTT
NA | NA | TRBJ1-2 | TRBV4-3 | CASSQAFSGGYGYTF | TGCGCCAGCAGCCAGGCCTTTTCGGGGGGCTATGGCTACACCTTC
TRBD1 | NA | TRBJ2-2 | TRBV6-1 | CASSVERQGAGGELFF | TGTGCCAGCAGTGTAGAGAGACAGGGGGCGGGTGGCGAGCTGTTTTTT
NA | NA | TRBJ2-5 | TRBV11-2 | CASSRPGIQYF | TGTGCCAGCAGCCGGCCGGGGATCCAGTACTTC
TRBD1 | NA | TRBJ2-2 | TRBV11-3 | CATTGADTGELFF | TGTGCCACGACAGGGGCAGACACCGGGGAGCTGTTTTTT
TRBD1 | NA | TRBJ2-7 | TRBV2 | CASSVQGAPYEQYF | TGTGCCAGCAGTGTACAGGGGGCCCCCTACGAGCAGTACTTC
TRBD1 | NA | TRBJ1-2 | TRBV6-2/TRBV6-3 | CASSFGQEYGYTF | TGTGCCAGCAGTTTCGGACAGGAGTATGGCTACACCTTC
TRBD1 | NA | TRBJ1-4 | TRBV7-2 | CASSSGTGGEKLFF | TGTGCCAGCAGTTCCGGGACAGGGGGTGAAAAACTGTTTTTT
NA | NA | TRBJ2-4 | TRBV28 | CASSVDSSIAKNIQYF | TGTGCCAGCAGTGTGGACAGTTCCATAGCCAAAAACATTCAGTACTTC
TRBD1 | NA | TRBJ1-2 | TRBV27 | CASSLTGTGSNGYTF | TGTGCCAGCAGTTTAACCGGGACAGGAAGCAATGGCTACACCTTC
TRBD2 | NA | TRBJ2-1 | TRBV29-1 | CSVEVLAGEEQFF | TGCAGCGTTGAAGTACTAGCGGGAGAAGAGCAGTTCTTC
TRBD2 | NA | TRBJ2-3 | TRBV5-6 | CASSLVRLAWTTDTQYF | TGTGCCAGCAGCTTGGTTCGACTAGCGTGGACCACAGATACGCAGTATTTT